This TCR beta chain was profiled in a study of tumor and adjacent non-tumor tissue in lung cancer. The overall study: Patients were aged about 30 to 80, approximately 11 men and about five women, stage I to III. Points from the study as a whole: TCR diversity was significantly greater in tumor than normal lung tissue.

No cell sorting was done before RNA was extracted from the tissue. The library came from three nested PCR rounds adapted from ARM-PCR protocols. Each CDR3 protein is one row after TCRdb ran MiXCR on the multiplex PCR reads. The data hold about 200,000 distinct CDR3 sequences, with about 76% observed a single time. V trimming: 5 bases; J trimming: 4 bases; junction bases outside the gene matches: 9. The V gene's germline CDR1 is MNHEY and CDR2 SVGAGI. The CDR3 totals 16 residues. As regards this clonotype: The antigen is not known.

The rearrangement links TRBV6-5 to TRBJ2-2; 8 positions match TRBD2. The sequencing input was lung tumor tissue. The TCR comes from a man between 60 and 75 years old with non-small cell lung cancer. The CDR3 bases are TGTGCCAGCAGTCACAGGGCCAGCGGGGGCACCGGGGAGCTGTTTTTT. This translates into CASSHRASGGTGELFF.